The subject of this entry is one T cell receptor (beta chain). The antigen remains unidentified. One base away lies a much larger clone, so this may be a sequencing read error. Sorting isolated naive CD8 T cells as CD8+CD4-CCR7+CD45RA+ events. This sample is drawn from a study of molecular identifiers for immune sequencing clone quantification. On the study more broadly: Across replicate runs, RNA obtained from about 21,000 or 97,000 naive CD8 cells was divided into five, with four undergoing sequencing. Study-level points and caveats: In cases of identical TCR molecules sharing a barcode, highly expanded clone sizes could be underestimated.

For bulk TCR libraries, previously described methods and listed TCR primers were used. One entry per CDR3 protein results from TCRdb running MiXCR on the PCR reads. The table has about 63,000 distinct CDR3 sequences, roughly a fifth seen once; the top ten hold about 1.5%. Sequenced material: naive CD8+ T cells from blood, with Jurkat cell RNA spiked in. Subset reported: FACS-sorted CD8+CD4-CCR7+CD45RA+ naive T cells. The TCR was taken from a human donor in good health. Some libraries in this study had Jurkat cell RNA spiked in.

This chain's CDR3 is CASSSTERNGQFF. CDR3 nucleotides: TGTGCCAGCAGCTCCACTGAAAGGAATGGGCAGTTCTTC. This chain uses TRBV7-9 with TRBJ2-1; D ambiguous. The germline V gene encodes CDR1 SEHNR and CDR2 FQNEAQ (reference sequence). This CDR3 is built from 13 residues.